This T cell receptor beta chain was observed in a study of blood T cell repertoires in COVID-19 (dated by TCRdb to the early 2020s). Describing the broader study: The collaborator samples originated in the United States, Italy and Spain and spanned the acute and convalescent phases of COVID-19. The dataset comprised deeply sampled blood TCRbeta repertoires from subjects exposed to, actively infected with, or recovered from COVID-19. Where available, HLA class I and class II types were taken from metadata supplied by the sample provider and were not determined by assay-based typing. The repertoires were released in a freely available public database meant as a resource for research on the immune response to SARS-CoV-2. Nearly every sample came with metadata listing a de-identified subject ID, COVID-19 status, age in years and sex. The prospective study material was composed of cDNA or gDNA derived from T cells, B-cell-depleted T cells, or PBMCs. Samples were obtained from the ongoing ImmuneRACE study (first 160 participants) and from over 1,000 subjects provided by 6 global collaborators.

On the study overall, not on this receptor specifically: The quantity of clinical and demographic metadata differed by source and by participant and was supplied without curation.

In the prospective study, participants were roughly 18 to 90 years old, resided in approximately 22 geographic areas of the United States, and were enrolled through a virtual design. To assign participants to cohorts, the prospective study relied on clinical history that participants themselves reported in a screening survey and a study questionnaire. Each participant in the prospective study had whole blood, serum and a nasopharyngeal or oropharyngeal swab collected by mobile phlebotomists. Participants in the prospective study had the option to provide additional blood draws and questionnaires over an approximately 2-month period. Blood samples from the prospective study were shipped frozen or at room temperature prior to DNA extraction. TCRbeta CDR3 regions were amplified from genomic DNA using the immunoSEQ Assay, a bias-controlled multiplex PCR. Regarding the original processing steps: Nucleated cell counts per sample were estimated from amplification of reference gene primers within the assay. To quantify the absolute abundance of each unique TCRbeta CDR3 rearrangement, sequence reads were collapsed and filtered. For each sample, productive Simpson clonality was calculated as the square root of Simpson's diversity index over productive rearrangements. This immuneACCESS table, as held by TCRdb, lists in-frame sequences with V and J called but not all clones. Of the missing ones, under half trace to an unresolved V gene in checked studies; the others have no known cause. The V and J calls and the clone size are those of that table, but D and trimming were determined from the DNA. The sample table records around 200,000 clones; roughly 89% of these occur just once. Of the sample, over 2% falls within the top ten clones.

Including the terminal cysteine and phenylalanine, the CDR3 comprises 14 residues. The sequence is cut down to CDR3 DNA, 42 bases in frame from base 1. The junction shows trimming of 6 bases on V and 1 base on J, plus 12 bases between the germline ends. The germline V gene gives CDR1 as MDHEN and CDR2 as SYDVKM. Points on this clone: Which antigen it targets is not known. No much larger clonotype is one base removed from it; base qualities were not supplied.

Sequencing was performed on PBMCs or T cells enriched from blood (not recorded which). The receptor comes from a woman aged 40 to 49 with acute COVID-19. This receptor chain uses TRBV28 and TRBJ1-1, with the D segment identity uncertain. CDR3 protein: CASRRGATNTEAFF. The DNA is as follows: TGTGCCAGCAGGCGGGGAGCAACGAACACTGAAGCTTTCTTT.